This note documents a single T cell receptor (beta chain) sequence. The protocol was immunoSEQ multiplex PCR, while the TCRdb copy is restricted to in-frame clones and leaves out a portion. The sample consists of approximately 180,000 clones, approximately 89% of them appearing once. The CDR3 totals 15 residues. CDR1 and CDR2 from the germline V gene are LNHDA and SQIVND (reference sequence). With 6 bases clipped from V and 6 bases from J, the junction kept 8 bases outside the gene matches. This sample stems from a study of blood T cell repertoires in COVID-19. The sequencing sample was made of PBMCs or T cells enriched from blood (not recorded which). The clonotype comes from a woman aged 40 to 50 with acute COVID-19. V and J are TRBV19 and TRBJ2-3; 11 bases agree with TRBD2. This chain's CDR3 is CASSRASGGMDTQYF. In DNA form, the CDR3 reads TGTGCCAGTAGCAGGGCTAGCGGGGGGATGGATACGCAGTATTTT.